The 21 T cell receptor beta chains below come from one sample, sequenced in a study of shared clonotypes between healthy human individuals. Sequencing used immunoSEQ multiplex PCR; TCRdb keeps in-frame clones, though not all of them. There are about 2.3 million clones in the sample; approximately 95% occur only once, and about 0.39% lies in the top ten. Sequencing input: naive CD4+ T cells from PBMCs. Subset meaning: CD45RA+ positively selected. The source of these receptors is a man between 18 and 35 years old in good health. Some clones in this sample may be carry-over from other donors' samples.

Here the CDR3 DNA reads TGTGCCGGACAGGTCATTGGCGGGGAGCTGTTTTTT. This translates into CAGQVIGGELFF. The chain recombines TRBV28 with TRBJ2-2; TRBD1 matches 7 bases. The CDR3 is made up of 12 amino acids. Germline V gene sequence: CDR1 MDHEN, CDR2 SYDVKM. V lost 11 bases, J lost 7 bases, and 7 bases stayed unmatched.

V gene TRBV2 combines with J gene TRBJ1-4; TRBD1 agrees at 9 bases. Germline lookup yields CDR1 SNHLY and CDR2 FYNNEI. J was trimmed by 3 bases and V by 7 bases; bases with no gene match: 6. This CDR3 contains 15 residues. The CDR3, as DNA: TGTGCCAGCAACCTACAGGGGGCAGCTAATGAAAAACTGTTTTTT. It specifies CASNLQGAANEKLFF.

The chain recombines TRBV6-5 with TRBJ1-3, with D possibly matching TRBD1 (6 bases). CDR3 length: 16 amino acids. CDR1 is MNHEY and CDR2 is SVGAGI in the germline V gene. V was clipped by 0 bases and J by 3 bases, with 12 bases between them. The CDR3 loop reads CASSYSTRGGGNTIYF. The CDR3 DNA follows: TGTGCCAGCAGTTACTCGACCCGAGGGGGTGGAAACACCATATATTTT.

This chain connects TRBV7-6 to TRBJ2-7; TRBD2 aligns across 14 bases. The V and J ends lost 6 bases and 2 bases, in that order; junction bases with no gene match: 18. The V gene's germline CDR1 is SGHVS and CDR2 FNYEAQ. The CDR3 spans 20 residues. The CDR3: CASSQWGPGTSGSAAYEQYF. CDR3 DNA sequence: TGTGCCAGCAGTCAATGGGGGCCCGGGACTAGCGGGAGCGCCGCCTACGAGCAGTACTTC.

The V gene is TRBV7-8, the J gene TRBJ2-2; 7 nucleotides match TRBD2. CDR1 and CDR2 (germline): SGHVS, FQNEAQ. The CDR3 has 14 residues. V was clipped by 4 bases and J by 7 bases; unmatched bases: 6. CDR3 sequence: CASSWIGTIGELFF. Here the CDR3 DNA reads TGTGCCAGCAGCTGGATTGGGACTATCGGGGAGCTGTTTTTT.

The rearrangement joins TRBV5-1 to TRBJ2-1; 12 nucleotides agree with TRBD2. This CDR3 has 16 amino acids. CDR1 and CDR2 from the germline V gene are SGHRS and YFSETQ. After removal of 4 bases from V and 2 bases from J, the junction contained 4 bases not matched to a gene. The CDR3 DNA follows: TGCGCCAGCAGCGGGAGACTAGCGGGAGCCTACAATGAGCAGTTCTTC. Translating it yields CASSGRLAGAYNEQFF. Filled out from reference TRBV5-1 and TRBJ2-1, the complete variable domain reads KAGVTQTPRYLIKTRGQQVTLSCSPISGHRSVSWYQQTPGQGLQFLFEYFSETQRNKGNFPGRFSGRQFSNSRSEMNVSTLELGDSALYLCASSGRLAGAYNEQFFGPGTRLTVL.

The chain carries TRBV11-2 and TRBJ1-5; D is unresolved. This CDR3 contains 14 residues. With 3 bases removed from V and 5 bases from J, the gap between germline ends came to 11 bases. Germline V gene sequence: CDR1 SGHAT, CDR2 FQNNGV. The DNA of the CDR3 is TGTGCCAGCAGCTTTCAGGTCCTCGATCAGCCCCAGCATTTT. This gives the protein CASSFQVLDQPQHF. The entire variable domain, with the rest obtained from reference TRBV11-2 and TRBJ1-5, is as follows: EAGVAQSPRYKIIEKRQSVAFWCNPISGHATLYWYQQILGQGPKLLIQFQNNGVVDDSQLPKDRFSAERLKGVDSTLKIQPAKLEDSAVYLCASSFQVLDQPQHFGDGTRLSIL.

J is TRBJ2-5 and V is TRBV29-1, with 8 positions matching TRBD1. Germline CDR1 and CDR2: SQVTM and ANQGSEA. After removal of 6 bases from V and 4 bases from J, the junction contained 7 bases not matched to a gene. The CDR3 consists of 13 residues. CDR3 region: CSVNQGAGETQYF. CDR3 coding DNA: TGCAGCGTGAATCAGGGGGCGGGAGAGACCCAGTACTTC.

V usage is TRBV19 and J usage is TRBJ2-7; 8 bases map to TRBD2. CDR3 length equals 14 residues. Trimming cost V 3 bases and J 3 bases; bases outside gene matches: 4. Per the germline V gene, CDR1 is LNHDA and CDR2 is SQIVND (reference sequence). CDR3 amino acids: CASSISAGGYEQYF. DNA for the CDR3: TGTGCCAGTAGTATTAGTGCGGGAGGCTACGAGCAGTACTTC.

The CDR3 DNA reads TGTGCCAGCAGCAACGACGTAATGAACACTGAAGCTTTCTTT. This encodes CASSNDVMNTEAFF. V usage is TRBV9 and J usage is TRBJ1-1; D ambiguous. Trimming removed 4 bases from V and 0 bases from J, with 10 bases in between. Germline lookup yields CDR1 SGDLS and CDR2 YYNGEE. The CDR3 sequence is 14 residues long.

The genes are TRBV10-3 and TRBJ2-1; 8 bases map to TRBD2. Germline V lookup: CDR1 ENHRY, CDR2 SYGVKD. The CDR3 consists of 14 residues. With 10 bases clipped from V and 9 bases from J, the junction kept 14 bases outside the gene matches. The CDR3: CATQDREGRGEQFF. For the CDR3, the DNA is TGTGCCACCCAGGATCGGGAGGGCCGCGGTGAGCAGTTCTTC.

The rearrangement uses TRBV19 and TRBJ1-1, with D unresolved. The germline gives CDR1 LNHDA, CDR2 SQIVND (reference sequence). Trimming pared 5 bases from V and 5 bases from J, leaving 15 bases between. This CDR3 is built from 14 residues. CDR3 coding DNA: TGTGCCAGTAGTCTCAGAGGGTTGGGGACTGAAGCTTTCTTT. This encodes CASSLRGLGTEAFF. Complete variable domain (other parts from reference TRBV19 and TRBJ1-1): DGGITQSPKYLFRKEGQNVTLSCEQNLNHDAMYWYRQDPGQGLRLIYYSQIVNDFQKGDIAEGYSVSREKKESFPLTVTSAQKNPTAFYLCASSLRGLGTEAFFGQGTRLTVV.

The V call is TRBV7-3, the J call TRBJ1-1; the D gene is possibly TRBD1 (6 bases). In germline, CDR1 is SGHTA, CDR2 FQGTGA. This CDR3 spans 14 amino acids. The germline V and J ends were trimmed by 5 bases and 4 bases, with 14 bases remaining between them. CDR3 amino acids: CASSPTGGRTEAFF. DNA of the CDR3: TGTGCCAGCAGCCCGACAGGAGGTCGCACTGAAGCTTTCTTT.

The chain couples TRBV6-5 to TRBJ2-7; D is unresolved. Trimming shortened V by 6 bases and J by 1 base, and 13 bases separated the two germline ends. Germline V CDR1 and CDR2: MNHEY, SVGAGI. CDR3 length: 14 residues. The CDR3 sequence is CASRTPAVSYEQYF. The CDR3 bases are TGTGCCAGCAGGACTCCAGCCGTATCCTACGAGCAGTACTTC.

The rearrangement uses TRBV7-6 and TRBJ2-2; 16 nucleotides match TRBD2. The CDR3 consists of 20 residues. The ends lost 5 bases at V and 6 bases at J; junction bases unmatched: 15. The germline V gene encodes CDR1 SGHVS and CDR2 FNYEAQ. The DNA of the CDR3 is TGTGCCAGCAGCGAGCGGCCGGGACTAGCGGGAGGGTTGGTCGCCGGGGAGCTGTTTTTT. Its protein is CASSERPGLAGGLVAGELFF.

Concerning this clone itself: Other DNA sequences in this specimen translate into the identical CDR3. The chain joins TRBV18 to TRBJ1-1, with D unresolved. The CDR3 covers 12 residues. The germline gives CDR1 KGHSH, CDR2 LQKENI. Deletions cut 3 bases from V and 2 bases from J, with 4 bases between. The CDR3 coding sequence is TGTGCCAGCTCACCCCTTAACACTGAAGCTTTCTTT. Protein: CASSPLNTEAFF.

The chain carries TRBV7-3 and TRBJ2-7; possible D gene TRBD1, 6 bases. Germline-derived CDR1 and CDR2 are SGHTA and FQGTGA. The CDR3 totals 16 residues. V was pared by 7 bases and J by 0 bases, with 19 bases between. CDR3 sequence: CASTPAWTASSYEQYF. In DNA, the CDR3 is TGTGCCAGCACCCCCGCCTGGACAGCGAGCTCCTACGAGCAGTACTTC.

This chain joins TRBV5-5 and TRBJ2-1; D remains unclear. Trimming pared 0 bases from V and 9 bases from J, leaving 7 bases between. Germline V gives CDR1 SGHKS, CDR2 YYEKEE (reference sequence). This CDR3 comprises 12 residues. CDR3 in amino acids: CASSLGASEQFF. CDR3 sequence (DNA): TGTGCCAGCAGCTTGGGGGCAAGTGAGCAGTTCTTC.

V gene TRBV6-5 combines with J gene TRBJ1-4; D not certain. The CDR3 runs 16 residues. The V gene lost 3 bases and the J gene lost 4 bases, with 15 bases spanning the gap. CDR1 is MNHEY, CDR2 SVGAGI, per germline. CDR3 in amino acids: CASSYRLPVFNEKLFF. Here the CDR3 DNA reads TGTGCCAGCAGTTATCGTCTCCCAGTTTTTAATGAAAAACTGTTTTTT.

In the case of this clone: Other DNA sequences of this sample code for an identical CDR3. The chain joins TRBV11-2 to TRBJ2-1; 7 bases line up with TRBD2. V shed 4 bases, J shed 4 bases, and the junction held 4 bases outside the gene matches. The CDR3 is made up of 14 amino acids. CDR1 is SGHAT, CDR2 FQNNGV, per germline. The chain's CDR3 is CASSSLGGYNEQFF. The CDR3 bases are TGTGCCAGCAGCTCCCTCGGGGGGTACAATGAGCAGTTCTTC. The variable domain in full, with the rest retrieved from reference TRBV11-2 and TRBJ2-1, is EAGVAQSPRYKIIEKRQSVAFWCNPISGHATLYWYQQILGQGPKLLIQFQNNGVVDDSQLPKDRFSAERLKGVDSTLKIQPAKLEDSAVYLCASSSLGGYNEQFFGPGTRLTVL.

The rearrangement joins TRBV5-1 to TRBJ2-5, with D possibly matching TRBD2 (5 bases). The J call is doubtful: the DNA matches TRBJ2-7 better. This CDR3 is 12 amino acids long. The germline V gene encodes CDR1 SGHRS and CDR2 YFSETQ. CDR3 protein: CASSPTGNEQYF. DNA of the CDR3: TGCGCCAGCAGCCCTACCGGGAACGAGCAGTACTTC.